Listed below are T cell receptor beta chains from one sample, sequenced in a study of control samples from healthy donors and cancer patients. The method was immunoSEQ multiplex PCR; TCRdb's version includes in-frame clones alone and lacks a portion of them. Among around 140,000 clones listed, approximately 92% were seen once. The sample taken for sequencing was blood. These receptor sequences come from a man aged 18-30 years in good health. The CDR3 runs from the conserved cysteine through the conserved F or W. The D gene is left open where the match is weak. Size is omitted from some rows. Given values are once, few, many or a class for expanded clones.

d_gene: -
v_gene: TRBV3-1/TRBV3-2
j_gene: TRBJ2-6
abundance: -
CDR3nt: TGTGCCAGCAGCCAAGATGGAGGGGCTGGGGCCAACGTCCTGACTTTC
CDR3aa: CASSQDGGAGANVLTF

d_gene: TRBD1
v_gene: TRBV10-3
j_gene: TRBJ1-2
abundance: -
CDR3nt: TGTGCCATCAGTGACCCCAAGACAGGGGGCGTCGGCTACACCTTC
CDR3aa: CAISDPKTGGVGYTF

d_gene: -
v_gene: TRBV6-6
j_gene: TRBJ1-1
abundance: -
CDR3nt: TGTGCCAGCAGACCCACCGGGGTCCGGAACACTGAAGCTTTCTTT
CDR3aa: CASRPTGVRNTEAFF

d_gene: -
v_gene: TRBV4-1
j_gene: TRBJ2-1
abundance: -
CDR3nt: TGCGCCAGCAGCTCGTCTCTCCGCGCCTCTAATGAGCAGTTCTTC
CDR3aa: CASSSSLRASNEQFF

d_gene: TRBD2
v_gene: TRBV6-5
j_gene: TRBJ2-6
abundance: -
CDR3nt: TGTGCCAGCAGCGCGACTAGCCCTGGGGCCAACGTCCTGACTTTC
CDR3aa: CASSATSPGANVLTF

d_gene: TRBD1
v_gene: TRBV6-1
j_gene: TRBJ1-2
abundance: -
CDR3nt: TGTGCCAGCAGTGAACGCCGGGACAGCGGTTGGTATGGCTACACCTTC
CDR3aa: CASSERRDSGWYGYTF

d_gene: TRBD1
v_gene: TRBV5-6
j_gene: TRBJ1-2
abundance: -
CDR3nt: TGTGCCAGCAGCTTGGACAGGGGGCCTGGCTACACCTTC
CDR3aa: CASSLDRGPGYTF

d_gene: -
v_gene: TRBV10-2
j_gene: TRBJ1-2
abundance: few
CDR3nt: TGCGCCAGCTCCCGGCGAAAGGGAGATGGCTACACCTTC
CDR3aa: CASSRRKGDGYTF

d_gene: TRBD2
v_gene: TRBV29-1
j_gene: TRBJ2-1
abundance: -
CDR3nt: TGCAGCGCGGGGGGTCGGGACTACAATGAGCAGTTCTTC
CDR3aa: CSAGGRDYNEQFF

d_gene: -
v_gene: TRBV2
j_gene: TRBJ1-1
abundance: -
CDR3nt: TGTGCCAGCAGTGGTACATCCTCGGGGGCTGAAGCTTTCTTT
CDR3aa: CASSGTSSGAEAFF

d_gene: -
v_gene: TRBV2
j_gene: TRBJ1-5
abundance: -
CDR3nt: TGTGCCAGCAGCGGGGGAAATCGCAATCAGCCCCAGCATTTT
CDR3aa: CASSGGNRNQPQHF

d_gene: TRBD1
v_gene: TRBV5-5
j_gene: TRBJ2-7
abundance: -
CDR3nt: TGTGCCAGCAGCCCCCCAGGTGACAGGGGGCGCGGCGAGCAGTACTTC
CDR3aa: CASSPPGDRGRGEQYF

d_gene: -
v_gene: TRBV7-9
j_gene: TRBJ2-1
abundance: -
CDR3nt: TGTGCCAGCAGCTTATTTGGACAGCTACTTTACAATGAGCAGTTCTTC
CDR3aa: CASSLFGQLLYNEQFF

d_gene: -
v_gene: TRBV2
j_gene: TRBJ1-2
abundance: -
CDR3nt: TGTGCCAGCAGTGGGGGGGGGCATGGCTACACCTTC
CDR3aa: CASSGGGHGYTF

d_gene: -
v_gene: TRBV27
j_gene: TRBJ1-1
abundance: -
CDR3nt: TGTGCCAGTAGGACATTCGGAGTTACTGAAGCTTTCTTT
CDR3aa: CASRTFGVTEAFF

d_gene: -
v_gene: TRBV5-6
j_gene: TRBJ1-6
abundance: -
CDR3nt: TGTGCCAGCAGCTTGGTCGGTTCACCCCTCCACTTT
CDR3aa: CASSLVGSPLHF

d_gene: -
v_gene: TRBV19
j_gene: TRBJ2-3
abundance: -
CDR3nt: TGTGCCAGTAGTAATAGGAGGGCAGATACGCAGTATTTT
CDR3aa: CASSNRRADTQYF

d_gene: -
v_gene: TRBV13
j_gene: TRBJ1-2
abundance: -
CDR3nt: TGTGCCAGCAGCTTAGCAGTAGCAGGGGGCTACACCTTC
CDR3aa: CASSLAVAGGYTF

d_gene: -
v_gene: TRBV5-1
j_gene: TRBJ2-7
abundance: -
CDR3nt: TGCGCCAGCAGCTTGGTGGCCGGGAGCTCCTACGAGCAGTACTTC
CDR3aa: CASSLVAGSSYEQYF

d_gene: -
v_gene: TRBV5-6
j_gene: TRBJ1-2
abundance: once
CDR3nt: TGTGCCAGCAGCTTTACAGGGCCCGCCGTTACAAGTTATGGCTACACCTTC
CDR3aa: CASSFTGPAVTSYGYTF

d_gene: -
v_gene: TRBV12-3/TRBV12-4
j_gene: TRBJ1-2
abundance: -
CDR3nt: TGTGCCAGCAGTGGGGGGTATGGCTACACCTTC
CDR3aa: CASSGGYGYTF

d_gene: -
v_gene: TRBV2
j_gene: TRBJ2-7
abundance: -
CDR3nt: TGTGCCAGCAGTGAAAGATACGAGCAGTACTTC
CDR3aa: CASSERYEQYF

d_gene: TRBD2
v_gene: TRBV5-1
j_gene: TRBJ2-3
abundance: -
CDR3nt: TGCGCCAGCAGCTTCCAAACGACTAGCGACCTTACAGATACGCAGTATTTT
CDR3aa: CASSFQTTSDLTDTQYF

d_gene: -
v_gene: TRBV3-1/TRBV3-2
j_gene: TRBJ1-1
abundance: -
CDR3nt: TGTGCCAGCAGCCAAGAAAATCTTAAAGGGGGACTGTTTAGCGCCAACACTGAAGCTTTCTTT
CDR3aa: CASSQENLKGGLFSANTEAFF